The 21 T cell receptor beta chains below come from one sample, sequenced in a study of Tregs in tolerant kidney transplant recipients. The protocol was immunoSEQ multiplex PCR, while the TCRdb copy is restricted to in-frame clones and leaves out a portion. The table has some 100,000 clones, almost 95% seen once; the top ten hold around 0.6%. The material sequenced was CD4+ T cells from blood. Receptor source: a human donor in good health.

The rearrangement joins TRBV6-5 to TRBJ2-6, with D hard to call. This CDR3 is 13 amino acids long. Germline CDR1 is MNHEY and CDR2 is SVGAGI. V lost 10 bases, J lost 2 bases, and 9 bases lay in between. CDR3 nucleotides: TGTGCCACAATTGCACCTGGGGCCAACGTCCTGACTTTC. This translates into CATIAPGANVLTF.

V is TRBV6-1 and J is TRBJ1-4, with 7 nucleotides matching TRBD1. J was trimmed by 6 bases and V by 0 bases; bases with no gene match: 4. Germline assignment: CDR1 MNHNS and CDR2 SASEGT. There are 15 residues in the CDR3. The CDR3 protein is CASSEAYDRDEKLFF. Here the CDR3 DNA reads TGTGCCAGCAGTGAAGCCTACGACAGGGATGAAAAACTGTTTTTT.

CDR3 sequence: CASSPAPGQVNTEAFF. The CDR3 DNA reads TGTGCCAGTAGTCCTGCACCGGGACAGGTGAACACTGAAGCTTTCTTT. The chain joins TRBV19 to TRBJ1-1; 8 nucleotides line up with TRBD1. Germline CDR1 and CDR2: LNHDA and SQIVND (reference sequence). V lost 5 bases, J lost 0 bases, and 8 bases stayed unmatched. The CDR3 is made up of 16 amino acids.

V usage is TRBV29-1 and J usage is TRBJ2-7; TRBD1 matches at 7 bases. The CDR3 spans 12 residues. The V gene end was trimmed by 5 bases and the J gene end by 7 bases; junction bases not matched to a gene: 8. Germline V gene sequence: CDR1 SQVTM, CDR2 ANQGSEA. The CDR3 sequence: CSVFQGEREQYF. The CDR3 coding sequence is TGCAGCGTTTTCCAGGGGGAGAGGGAGCAGTACTTC.

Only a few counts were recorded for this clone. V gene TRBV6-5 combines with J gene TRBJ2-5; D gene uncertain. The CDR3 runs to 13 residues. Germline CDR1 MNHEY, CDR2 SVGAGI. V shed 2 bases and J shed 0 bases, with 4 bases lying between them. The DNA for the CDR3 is TGTGCCAGCAGTTACCAGGACCAAGAGACCCAGTACTTC. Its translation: CASSYQDQETQYF.

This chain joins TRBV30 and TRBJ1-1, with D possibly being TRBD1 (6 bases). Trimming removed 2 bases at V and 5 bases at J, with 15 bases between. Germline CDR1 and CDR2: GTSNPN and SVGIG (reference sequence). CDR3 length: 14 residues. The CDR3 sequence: CAWSPPGARTEAFF. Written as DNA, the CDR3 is TGTGCCTGGAGTCCGCCAGGGGCGAGGACTGAAGCTTTCTTT.

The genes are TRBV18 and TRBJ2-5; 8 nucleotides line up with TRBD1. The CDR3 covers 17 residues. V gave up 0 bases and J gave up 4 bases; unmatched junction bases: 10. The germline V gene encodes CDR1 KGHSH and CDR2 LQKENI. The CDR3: CASSPPGPGGLSETQYF. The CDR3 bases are TGTGCCAGCTCACCACCAGGTCCAGGGGGCTTATCAGAGACCCAGTACTTC.

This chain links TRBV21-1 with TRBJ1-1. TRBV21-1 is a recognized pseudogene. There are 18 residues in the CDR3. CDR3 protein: CASSKGGRDLSRYTEAFF. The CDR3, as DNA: TGTGCCAGCAGCAAAGGTGGGAGGGATCTCTCGCGATACACTGAAGCTTTCTTT.

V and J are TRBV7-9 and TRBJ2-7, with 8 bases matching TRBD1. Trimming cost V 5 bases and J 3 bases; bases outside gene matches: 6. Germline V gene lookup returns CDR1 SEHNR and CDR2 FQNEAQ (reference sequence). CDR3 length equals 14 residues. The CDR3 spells CASSPQGGIYEQYF. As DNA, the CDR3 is TGTGCCAGCAGCCCACAGGGGGGCATCTACGAGCAGTACTTC.

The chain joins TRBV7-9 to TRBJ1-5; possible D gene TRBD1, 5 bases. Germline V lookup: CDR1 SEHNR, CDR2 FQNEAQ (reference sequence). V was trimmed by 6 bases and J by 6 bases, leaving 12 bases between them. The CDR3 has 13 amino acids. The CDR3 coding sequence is TGTGCCAGCAGTTCGGCCGGGGGTCAGCCCCAGCATTTT. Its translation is CASSSAGGQPQHF.

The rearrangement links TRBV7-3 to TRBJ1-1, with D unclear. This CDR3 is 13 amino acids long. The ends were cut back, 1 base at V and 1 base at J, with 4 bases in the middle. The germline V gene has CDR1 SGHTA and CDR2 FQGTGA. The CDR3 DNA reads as TGTGCCAGCAGCTTAAAGCAGAACACTGAAGCTTTCTTT. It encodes CASSLKQNTEAFF.

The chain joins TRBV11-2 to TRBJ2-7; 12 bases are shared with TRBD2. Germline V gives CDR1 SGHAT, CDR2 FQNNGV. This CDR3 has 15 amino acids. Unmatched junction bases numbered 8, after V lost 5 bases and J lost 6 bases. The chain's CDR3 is CASSPRGLAGREQYF. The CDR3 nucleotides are TGTGCCAGCAGCCCCAGAGGACTAGCGGGACGCGAGCAGTACTTC. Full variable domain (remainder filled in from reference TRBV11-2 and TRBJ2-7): EAGVAQSPRYKIIEKRQSVAFWCNPISGHATLYWYQQILGQGPKLLIQFQNNGVVDDSQLPKDRFSAERLKGVDSTLKIQPAKLEDSAVYLCASSPRGLAGREQYFGPGTRLTVT.

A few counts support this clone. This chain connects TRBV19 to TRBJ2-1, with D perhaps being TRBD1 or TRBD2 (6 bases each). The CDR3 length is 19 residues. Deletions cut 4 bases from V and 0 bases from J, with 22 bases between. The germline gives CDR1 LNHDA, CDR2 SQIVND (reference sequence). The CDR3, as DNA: TGTGCCAGTAGTAAGGGGGGTATGACAATCCTAAGCTCCTACAATGAGCAGTTCTTC. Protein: CASSKGGMTILSSYNEQFF. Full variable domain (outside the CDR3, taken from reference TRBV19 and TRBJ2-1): DGGITQSPKYLFRKEGQNVTLSCEQNLNHDAMYWYRQDPGQGLRLIYYSQIVNDFQKGDIAEGYSVSREKKESFPLTVTSAQKNPTAFYLCASSKGGMTILSSYNEQFFGPGTRLTVL.

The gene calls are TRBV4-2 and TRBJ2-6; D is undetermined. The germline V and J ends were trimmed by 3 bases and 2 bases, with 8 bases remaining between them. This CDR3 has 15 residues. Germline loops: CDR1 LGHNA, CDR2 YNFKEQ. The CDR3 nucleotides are TGTGCCAGCAGCCACGCGGAGACTGGGGCCAACGTCCTGACTTTC. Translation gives CASSHAETGANVLTF.

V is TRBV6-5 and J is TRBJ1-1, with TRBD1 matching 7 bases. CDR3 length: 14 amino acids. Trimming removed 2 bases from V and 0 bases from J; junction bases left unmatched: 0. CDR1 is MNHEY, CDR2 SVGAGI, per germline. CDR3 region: CASSYDRVNTEAFF. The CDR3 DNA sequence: TGTGCCAGCAGTTACGACAGGGTGAACACTGAAGCTTTCTTT.

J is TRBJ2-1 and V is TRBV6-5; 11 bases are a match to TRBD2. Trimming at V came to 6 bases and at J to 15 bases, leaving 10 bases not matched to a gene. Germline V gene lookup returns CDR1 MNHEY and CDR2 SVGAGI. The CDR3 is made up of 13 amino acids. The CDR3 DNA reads TGTGCCAGCAGCTGGGTTAGCGGGGGGGCGCTGTTCTTC. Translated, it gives CASSWVSGGALFF.

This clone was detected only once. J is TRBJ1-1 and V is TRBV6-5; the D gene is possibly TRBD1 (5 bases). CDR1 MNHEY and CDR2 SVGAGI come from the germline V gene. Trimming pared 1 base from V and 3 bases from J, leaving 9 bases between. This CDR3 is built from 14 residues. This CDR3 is CASSYWGGDTEAFF. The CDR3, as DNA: TGTGCCAGCAGTTACTGGGGAGGGGACACTGAAGCTTTCTTT.

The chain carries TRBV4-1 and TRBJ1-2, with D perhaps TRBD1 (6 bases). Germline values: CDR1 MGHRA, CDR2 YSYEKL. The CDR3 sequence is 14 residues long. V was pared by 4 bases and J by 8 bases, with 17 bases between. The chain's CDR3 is CASSPGHRAGGYTF. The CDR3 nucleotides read TGCGCCAGCAGCCCGGGACACCGGGCGGGGGGCTACACCTTC.

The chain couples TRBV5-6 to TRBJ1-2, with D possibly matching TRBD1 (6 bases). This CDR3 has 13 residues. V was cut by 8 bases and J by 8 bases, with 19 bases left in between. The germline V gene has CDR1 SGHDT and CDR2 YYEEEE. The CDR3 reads CARRITGTCGYTF. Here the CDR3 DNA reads TGTGCCAGACGGATAACAGGGACTTGCGGCTACACCTTC.

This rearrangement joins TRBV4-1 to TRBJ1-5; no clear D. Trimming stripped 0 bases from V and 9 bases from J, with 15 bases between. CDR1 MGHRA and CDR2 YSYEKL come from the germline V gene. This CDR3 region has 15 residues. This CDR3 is CASSQDPLSQRPQHF. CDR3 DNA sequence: TGCGCCAGCAGCCAAGATCCGTTGTCCCAACGGCCCCAGCATTTT.

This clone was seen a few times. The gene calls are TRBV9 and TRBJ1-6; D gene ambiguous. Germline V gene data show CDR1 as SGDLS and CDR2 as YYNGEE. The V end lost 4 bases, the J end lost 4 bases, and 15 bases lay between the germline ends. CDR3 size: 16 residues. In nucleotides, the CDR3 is TGTGCCAGCAGCCCTGACGGGAGGTGGTATAATTCACCCCTCCACTTT. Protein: CASSPDGRWYNSPLHF.